This T cell receptor (beta chain) was identified during a study of beta chain features in type 1 diabetes. Expressed TCRB transcripts got sequenced, as all isolated RNA was reverse transcribed. Using immunoSEQ multiplex PCR, the repertoire was profiled, and TCRdb retains in-frame clones only, with some absent. The repertoire holds some 900,000 clones, with roughly 15% as singletons. The CDR3 is 15 residues long. Looked up from germline, CDR1 is MDHEN and CDR2 is SYDVKM. Between the trimmed V and J ends, which lost 6 bases and 1 base, there was a span of 14 bases. Isolation of CD4+ naive, central memory, regulatory and stem cell-like memory cells was achieved by sorting via CD45RO/CCR7/CD25/CD127/CD95/CD27.

The chain links TRBV28 to TRBJ2-3; TRBD1 might be the D (5 bases). This TCR was recovered from a woman younger than 35 in good health. The sequencing input was naive CD4+ T cells from blood. The CDR3 protein is CASSYQGYGTDTQYF. CDR3 DNA: TGTGCCAGCAGCTATCAGGGCTATGGCACAGATACGCAGTATTTT. Full variable domain (remainder filled in from reference TRBV28 and TRBJ2-3): DVKVTQSSRYLVKRTGEKVFLECVQDMDHENMFWYRQDPGLGLRLIYFSYDVKMKEKGDIPEGYSVSREKKERFSLILESASTNQTSMYLCASSYQGYGTDTQYFGPGTRLTVL.